Given below is one T cell receptor beta chain in context. Germline lookup yields CDR1 SGHNT and CDR2 YENEEA. CDR3 size: 13 residues. Trimming removed 3 bases from V and 4 bases from J, with 9 bases in between. The method was immunoSEQ multiplex PCR; TCRdb's version includes in-frame clones alone and lacks a portion of them. The sample has 250,000 or so clones, about 80% seen once. This entry is derived from a study of blood T cell repertoires in COVID-19. This sequence was found in a man aged 50-60 years who had recovered from COVID-19. The sample consisted of PBMCs or T cells enriched from blood (not recorded which). The chain carries TRBV11-3 and TRBJ1-1; D remains ambiguous. CDR3 DNA sequence: TGTGCCAGCAGCTTTGAAGGGAGCACTGAAGCTTTCTTT. As protein: CASSFEGSTEAFF. Supplemented by reference TRBV11-3 and TRBJ1-1, the full variable domain reads EAGVVQSPRYKIIEKKQPVAFWCNPISGHNTLYWYLQNLGQGPELLIRYENEEAVDDSQLPKDRFSAERLKGVDSTLKIQPAELGDSAVYLCASSFEGSTEAFFGQGTRLTVV.